Below are 3 T cell receptor beta chains sequenced from a single sample in a study of blood T cell repertoires in COVID-19. This table comes from immunoSEQ multiplex PCR, and its TCRdb copy is limited to in-frame clones, with some not included. The data show approximately 120,000 clones, around four fifths seen once. Sequenced material: peripheral blood. These receptors were obtained from a woman aged 55-69 years with acute or convalescent COVID-19.

The chain carries TRBV28 and TRBJ1-5; 7 bases match TRBD1. The CDR3 spans 15 residues. The V segment lost 1 base and the J segment 6 bases; nucleotides outside the gene matches: 6. Germline loops: CDR1 MDHEN, CDR2 SYDVKM. The chain's CDR3 is CASSLLYRGGQPQHF. As DNA, the CDR3 is TGTGCCAGCAGTTTATTGTACAGGGGAGGTCAGCCCCAGCATTTT.

V usage is TRBV28 and J usage is TRBJ1-2, with 7 positions matching TRBD1. The ends lost 5 bases at V and 6 bases at J; junction bases unmatched: 12. The CDR3 contains 15 residues. CDR1 MDHEN and CDR2 SYDVKM come from the germline V gene. DNA of the CDR3: TGTGCCAGCAGTCAGAACGCCGGGACAGAGCATGGCTACACCTTC. Amino acids: CASSQNAGTEHGYTF.

This rearrangement joins TRBV19 to TRBJ1-3; TRBD1 aligns across 7 bases. CDR3 size: 15 residues. Germline assignment: CDR1 LNHDA and CDR2 SQIVND (reference sequence). Trimming took 5 bases from V and 4 from J; bases not matched to a gene: 8. The DNA for the CDR3 is TGTGCCAGTAGTTGGAACAGGGGATCAGGAAACACCATATATTTT. As protein: CASSWNRGSGNTIYF.